Presented here are 18 T cell receptor beta chains from one specimen sequenced in a study of cytomegalovirus exposure and HLA in healthy donors. Vbeta (60) and Jbeta (13) primers were used in the PCR. Only in-frame clones appear in the TCRdb table, and some are missing; sequencing was by immunoSEQ multiplex PCR. This table holds around 74,000 clones, 70% to 80% found once. The sample was PBMCs. These receptors were taken from a man aged 25 to 40 in good health and CMV-seronegative.

This clone occurred a few times. This chain joins TRBV6-1 and TRBJ2-7; D gene uncertain. CDR3 size: 11 residues. CDR1 MNHNS and CDR2 SASEGT come from the germline V gene. V lost 10 bases, J lost 3 bases, and 10 bases lay in between. In DNA form, the CDR3 reads TGTGCCACCCGATCCGGCTACGAGCAGTACTTC. This translates into CATRSGYEQYF.

This chain uses TRBV6-5 with TRBJ2-1; 11 positions match TRBD2. This CDR3 contains 14 residues. Unmatched junction bases numbered 10, after V lost 8 bases and J lost 10 bases. Germline CDR1 reads MNHEY; CDR2 reads SVGAGI. The CDR3 DNA reads as TGTGCCAGCGGCGTAGCGGGAGGGCCGGGGGAGCAGTTCTTC. Translation: CASGVAGGPGEQFF.

The rearrangement uses TRBV4-2 and TRBJ2-7; 10 bases agree with TRBD2. The CDR3 is 16 amino acids. V dropped 0 bases and J dropped 4; count of bases not matched to a gene: 6. Germline CDR1 and CDR2: LGHNA and YNFKEQ. For the CDR3, the DNA is TGTGCCAGCAGCCAAGAAATAGCGGGGGGCCCTTACGAGCAGTACTTC. It codes for CASSQEIAGGPYEQYF.

The CDR3 DNA is TGTGCCACCAGGGATTTTCTGTCGGAGGGGGGCTACACCTTC. It specifies CATRDFLSEGGYTF. The rearrangement uses TRBV15 and TRBJ1-2; weak D call: TRBD1 (5 bases). The length of the CDR3 is 14 residues. Trimming removed 6 bases at V and 8 bases at J, with 19 bases between. Per the germline V gene, CDR1 is LNHNV and CDR2 is YYDKDF (reference sequence).

The genes are TRBV5-1 and TRBJ2-1, with 14 bases lining up with TRBD2. The CDR3 covers 19 residues. The V gene's germline CDR1 is SGHRS and CDR2 YFSETQ. Unmatched junction bases numbered 15, after V lost 4 bases and J lost 6 bases. CDR3 DNA: TGCGCCAGCAGCGCCCCTCCGGGACTAGCGGGAGTAGGGGTCAATGAGCAGTTCTTC. Protein product: CASSAPPGLAGVGVNEQFF.

This rearrangement joins TRBV7-8 to TRBJ2-2; unclear D gene. The germline V gene has CDR1 SGHVS and CDR2 FQNEAQ. Trimming removed 0 bases from V and 4 bases from J, with 9 bases in between. The CDR3 consists of 15 residues. CDR3 protein: CASSLAPGRTGELFF. The CDR3 DNA sequence: TGTGCCAGCAGCTTAGCGCCAGGCCGCACCGGGGAGCTGTTTTTT.

This rearrangement joins TRBV5-1 to TRBJ2-3; maybe TRBD2 (6 bases). V gave up 3 bases and J gave up 2 bases, with 10 bases separating them. The CDR3 spans 14 residues. From germline, CDR1 is SGHRS and CDR2 YFSETQ. The CDR3 nucleotides read TGCGCCAGCAGCTGGGCTAGCGACACAGATACGCAGTATTTT. This translates into CASSWASDTDTQYF.

The chain has TRBV7-9 and TRBJ1-5, with 9 bases identical to TRBD1. CDR1 and CDR2 (germline): SEHNR, FQNEAQ (reference sequence). V gave up 3 bases and J gave up 4 bases; unmatched junction bases: 7. The CDR3 runs to 16 residues. For the CDR3, the DNA is TGTGCCAGCAGCTTGGGGACAGGGTCCACTAATCAGCCCCAGCATTTT. This encodes CASSLGTGSTNQPQHF.

This rearrangement joins TRBV4-3 to TRBJ2-2; D not resolved. V lost 1 base, J lost 6 bases, and 9 bases lay in between. CDR3 size: 14 residues. Germline CDR1 LGHNA, CDR2 YSLEER. CDR3 protein: CASSQGHSAGELFF. In nucleotides, the CDR3 is TGCGCCAGCAGCCAAGGACACTCAGCCGGGGAGCTGTTTTTT.

The V call is TRBV27, the J call TRBJ2-7; 7 bases map to TRBD2. Germline V gene data show CDR1 as MNHEY and CDR2 as SMNVEV (reference sequence). CDR3 size: 13 residues. With V trimmed by 3 bases and J by 3 bases, 2 bases remained unmatched. The CDR3 here is CASSLGGYYEQYF. CDR3 sequence (DNA): TGTGCCAGCAGTTTGGGAGGGTACTACGAGCAGTACTTC.

The V and J genes are TRBV28 and TRBJ2-2; TRBD1 aligns across 7 bases. CDR1 is MDHEN, CDR2 SYDVKM, per germline. The CDR3 length is 15 residues. V shed 4 bases, J shed 7 bases, and the junction held 9 bases outside the gene matches. The chain's CDR3 is CASSYRGISDGELFF. For the CDR3, the DNA is TGTGCCAGCAGTTACAGGGGAATCTCCGACGGGGAGCTGTTTTTT.

The rearrangement joins TRBV4-1 to TRBJ2-1; D might be TRBD2 (7 bases). The CDR3 consists of 16 residues. Between the trimmed V and J ends, which lost 4 bases and 9 bases, there was a span of 22 bases. The germline V gene has CDR1 MGHRA and CDR2 YSYEKL. This CDR3 reads CASSLGWGAGEGEQFF. The DNA of the CDR3 is TGCGCCAGCAGCCTCGGGTGGGGGGCGGGAGAAGGTGAGCAGTTCTTC.

The rearrangement links TRBV6-4 to TRBJ2-2; 11 nucleotides align to TRBD2. The trim removed 5 bases at V and 6 bases at J, leaving 2 bases unmatched. This CDR3 spans 14 amino acids. Per germline, CDR1 MRHNA and CDR2 SNTAGT. The CDR3 DNA reads as TGTGCCAGCAGTACTAGCGGGAGTTCCGGGGAGCTGTTTTTT. The encoded protein is CASSTSGSSGELFF.

J is TRBJ1-2 and V is TRBV19; 10 nucleotides align to TRBD1. The V gene end was trimmed by 7 bases and the J gene end by 4 bases; junction bases not matched to a gene: 6. The germline CDR1 and CDR2 sequences are LNHDA and SQIVND (reference sequence). The CDR3 is 14 amino acids. The CDR3 sequence is CASTPDRGLYGYTF. For the CDR3, the DNA is TGTGCCAGTACCCCTGACAGGGGGCTCTATGGCTACACCTTC.

This chain connects TRBV11-1 to TRBJ2-7, with 8 positions matching TRBD1. The V gene's germline CDR1 is SGHAT and CDR2 FQDESV (reference sequence). V was pared by 2 bases and J by 3 bases, with 15 bases of the junction left unmatched. CDR3 length: 18 amino acids. CDR3 amino acids: CASSLRSGQGKRRYEQYF. CDR3 DNA sequence: TGTGCCAGCAGCTTAAGATCCGGACAGGGAAAAAGGCGCTACGAGCAGTACTTC.

Remarks on this clone: Other DNA sequences in the same sample also yield this CDR3. The rearrangement links TRBV7-9 to TRBJ2-7; D remains ambiguous. The CDR3 sequence is 11 residues long. V lost 6 bases and J 3 bases, leaving 6 bases between the germline ends. CDR1 SEHNR and CDR2 FQNEAQ come from the germline V gene (reference sequence). CDR3 loop: CASSPSYEQYF. The DNA of the CDR3 is TGTGCCAGCAGTCCGAGCTACGAGCAGTACTTC.

The chain has TRBV13 and TRBJ2-1, with 7 bases matching TRBD1. Losses at the gene ends were 5 bases for V and 2 bases for J; bases not matched to a gene: 9. CDR1 and CDR2 (germline): PRHDT, FYEKMQ (reference sequence). The CDR3 contains 16 residues. CDR3 region: CASSHPYRGPYNEQFF. As DNA, the CDR3 is TGTGCCAGCAGCCACCCATATAGGGGGCCCTACAATGAGCAGTTCTTC.

The chain is built from TRBV13 and TRBJ2-5, with 8 bases matching TRBD1. In germline, CDR1 is PRHDT, CDR2 FYEKMQ (reference sequence). The junction had 11 bases not matched to a gene; V was cut back by 5 bases and J by 9 bases. This CDR3 contains 14 residues. CDR3 DNA: TGTGCCAGCAGCCAAAATGCAGGACAGGGCGCCCAGTACTTC. Amino acids: CASSQNAGQGAQYF.